This TCR beta chain was retrieved from a study of Graves' ophthalmopathy and Graves' hyperthyroidism. TCR beta CDR3 regions were amplified from RNA transcripts. First-round RT-PCR relied on HTBI primers, and a second-round multiplex PCR came next. Using its own MiXCR run on the multiplex PCR reads, TCRdb lists one record per CDR3 protein. Among over a million distinct CDR3 sequences listed, about 38% were seen once. Germline loops: CDR1 SQVTM, CDR2 ANQGSEA. V shed 7 bases, J shed 4 bases, and the junction held 13 bases outside the gene matches. The CDR3 has 16 amino acids. This rearrangement joins TRBV29-1 to TRBJ2-5; TRBD2 matches at 12 bases. The source material was peripheral blood or thyroid tissue (not recorded which). The source of this sequence is an adult man with Graves' hyperthyroidism. The CDR3 region has the DNA TGCAGCGCTGACTCGACTAGCGGGAGTGGTAGAGAGACCCAGTACTTC. This codes for CSADSTSGSGRETQYF.